Listed below are T cell receptor beta chains from one sample, sequenced in a study of shared clonotypes between healthy human individuals. Measured with immunoSEQ multiplex PCR; TCRdb has only the in-frame clones, and not every one. The data show around 2,100,000 clones, with about 95% seen just once and roughly 1.2% held by the top ten. Specimen: naive CD8+ T cells sorted from blood. Receptor source: a man aged 18 to 30 in good health. The CDR3 runs from the conserved cysteine through the conserved F or W. The order of the fields is D gene, J gene, V gene, clone size, CDR3 protein, CDR3 DNA. The D gene is left open where the match is weak. Size tells how often a clone was seen (once, few, many) or the class of an expanded clone, and some rows leave it out.

-	TRBJ2-1	TRBV9	-	CASEFGGRAEQFF	TGTGCCAGCGAGTTCGGTGGAAGAGCTGAGCAGTTCTTC
-	TRBJ2-7	TRBV4-1	-	CASSQDWGLQQYF	TGCGCCAGCAGCCAAGATTGGGGGCTCCAGCAGTACTTC
TRBD1	TRBJ1-1	TRBV9	once	CASSLGQGASEAFF	TGTGCCAGCAGCCTAGGACAGGGGGCCTCTGAAGCTTTCTTT
TRBD1	TRBJ1-1	TRBV27	-	CASSSGTGGPNTEAFF	TGTGCCAGCAGTTCCGGGACAGGGGGTCCGAACACTGAAGCTTTCTTT
TRBD1	TRBJ2-7	TRBV5-1	-	CASSSDRGEQYF	TGCGCCAGCAGCTCGGACAGGGGCGAGCAGTACTTC
TRBD1	TRBJ2-7	TRBV5-6	-	CASSWDRSPYEQYF	TGTGCCAGCAGCTGGGACAGAAGTCCTTACGAGCAGTACTTC
-	TRBJ2-7	TRBV15	-	CATSRESSPDEQYF	TGTGCCACCAGCAGAGAATCTTCCCCAGACGAGCAGTACTTC
TRBD1	TRBJ1-2	TRBV5-5	-	CASSLIWTGTGGFDGYTF	TGTGCCAGCAGCTTGATCTGGACCGGGACAGGGGGTTTCGATGGCTACACCTTC
-	TRBJ2-5	TRBV6-6	-	CASSTGEETQYF	TGTGCCAGCAGCACAGGTGAAGAGACCCAGTACTTC
-	TRBJ2-3	TRBV6-5	-	CASSYSSDYRTDTQYF	TGTGCCAGCAGTTACTCGAGCGACTACCGCACAGATACGCAGTATTTT
-	TRBJ2-7	TRBV2	few	CASSESLPPLYEQYF	TGTGCCAGCAGTGAATCCCTACCCCCTCTCTACGAGCAGTACTTC
TRBD1	TRBJ2-7	TRBV5-6	once	CASSLAGTATYEQYF	TGTGCCAGCAGCTTGGCCGGGACAGCAACCTACGAGCAGTACTTC
-	TRBJ2-1	TRBV11-1	-	CASSSERGTFSDEQFF	TGTGCCAGCAGCTCAGAGCGTGGGACCTTCAGCGATGAGCAGTTCTTC
-	TRBJ2-3	TRBV7-9	-	CASSLDGAGDTQYF	TGTGCCAGCAGCTTAGACGGTGCGGGAGATACGCAGTATTTT
TRBD1	TRBJ2-7	TRBV5-4	-	CASSHRTGAEQYF	TGTGCCAGCAGCCACCGGACAGGGGCCGAGCAGTACTTC
-	TRBJ2-1	TRBV27	once	CASSSLGVSGYNEQFF	TGTGCCAGCAGTTCGCTTGGGGTGTCGGGCTACAATGAGCAGTTCTTC
TRBD1	TRBJ1-1	TRBV5-1	-	CASNEGALETEAFF	TGCGCCAGCAACGAGGGGGCGCTGGAAACTGAAGCTTTCTTT
-	TRBJ1-4	TRBV7-2	-	CASSLGPIGGEKLFF	TGTGCCAGCAGCTTAGGGCCGATCGGGGGTGAAAAACTGTTTTTT
TRBD2	TRBJ2-7	TRBV10-3	few	CAISVGLSYEQYF	TGTGCCATCAGCGTGGGACTAAGCTACGAGCAGTACTTC
TRBD1	TRBJ2-1	TRBV7-9	once	CASSLVTGAGYNEQFF	TGTGCCAGCAGCTTAGTGACAGGGGCTGGGTACAATGAGCAGTTCTTC
TRBD2	TRBJ2-1	TRBV4-1	once	CASSQETRTGLAGEGEQFF	TGCGCCAGCAGCCAAGAAACTAGGACCGGGCTAGCGGGAGAGGGTGAGCAGTTCTTC
-	TRBJ2-1	TRBV20-1	-	CSASVYNEQFF	TGCAGTGCTTCAGTCTACAATGAGCAGTTCTTC
-	TRBJ2-2	TRBV30	-	CAWSAFSGELFF	TGTGCCTGGAGTGCCTTTTCCGGGGAGCTGTTTTTT
-	TRBJ2-2	TRBV7-9	-	CASVFYDLTGELFF	TGTGCCAGCGTTTTCTACGATCTCACCGGGGAGCTGTTTTTT
TRBD2	TRBJ2-1	TRBV29-1	-	CSVEGLSSGPYNEQFF	TGCAGCGTTGAGGGTCTATCTAGCGGGCCCTACAATGAGCAGTTCTTC
-	TRBJ2-1	TRBV2	-	CASSDASAYNEQFF	TGTGCCAGCAGTGACGCTAGCGCTTACAATGAGCAGTTCTTC
-	TRBJ1-2	TRBV27	-	CASSLSPGADGYTF	TGTGCCAGCAGTTTATCTCCAGGAGCTGATGGCTACACCTTC
TRBD1	TRBJ1-5	TRBV27	-	CASSSYSIRQGSNQPQHF	TGTGCCAGCAGTTCCTATTCCATCAGACAGGGGAGCAATCAGCCCCAGCATTTT
TRBD1	TRBJ2-2	TRBV28	once	CASSPTIIDRDRTGELFF	TGTGCCAGCAGTCCCACAATAATTGACAGGGATCGTACCGGGGAGCTGTTTTTT
TRBD1	TRBJ1-2	TRBV2	-	CASSEWTGYGYTF	TGTGCCAGCAGTGAGTGGACAGGGTATGGCTACACCTTC
TRBD2	TRBJ2-5	TRBV27	-	CASSARLAGETQYF	TGTGCCAGCAGTGCCCGACTAGCGGGGGAGACCCAGTACTTC
-	TRBJ1-3	TRBV6-5	once	CASSSPSSGNTIYF	TGTGCCAGCAGTTCCCCCAGCTCTGGAAACACCATATATTTT
TRBD1	TRBJ1-5	TRBV6-6	-	CASSPGTGGNQPQHF	TGTGCCAGCAGTCCCGGGACAGGCGGCAATCAGCCCCAGCATTTT
TRBD2	TRBJ2-1	TRBV10-1	-	CASSESASGYNEQFF	TGCGCCAGCAGTGAGTCGGCTAGCGGATACAATGAGCAGTTCTTC
-	TRBJ2-2	TRBV7-3	-	CASSAGTGELFF	TGTGCCAGCAGCGCAGGCACCGGGGAGCTGTTTTTT
-	TRBJ1-1	TRBV27	once	CASSTGGSEAFF	TGTGCCAGCAGTACGGGGGGGTCTGAAGCTTTCTTT
TRBD1	TRBJ1-5	TRBV2	-	CASARTGDQPQHF	TGTGCCAGCGCTCGGACAGGCGATCAGCCCCAGCATTTT
-	TRBJ2-1	TRBV5-6	-	CASSLEGSGFYNEQFF	TGTGCCAGCAGCTTGGAAGGGAGCGGATTCTACAATGAGCAGTTCTTC
TRBD2	TRBJ2-7	TRBV11-2	-	CASSHVIAGETYEQYF	TGTGCCAGCAGCCACGTAATAGCGGGGGAGACCTACGAGCAGTACTTC
TRBD2	TRBJ2-7	TRBV10-2	-	CASSELAGGPYEQYF	TGCGCCAGCAGTGAGCTAGCGGGGGGGCCCTACGAGCAGTACTTC
TRBD2	TRBJ2-2	TRBV5-5	-	CASSGYYLAETTGELFF	TGTGCCAGCAGCGGCTACTATCTAGCGGAGACAACCGGGGAGCTGTTTTTT
-	TRBJ2-7	TRBV5-1	-	CASSLDYSYEQYF	TGCGCCAGCAGCTTGGACTACTCCTACGAGCAGTACTTC
-	TRBJ2-7	TRBV9	-	CASSVGPSSYEQYF	TGTGCCAGCAGCGTAGGACCGAGCTCCTACGAGCAGTACTTC
TRBD2	TRBJ2-1	TRBV30	-	CAWSLGPAGGLYNEQFF	TGTGCCTGGAGTCTGGGGCCAGCGGGGGGCCTCTACAATGAGCAGTTCTTC
-	TRBJ2-5	TRBV7-2	-	CASSLPRENPQETQYF	TGTGCCAGCAGCTTGCCCAGGGAGAACCCCCAAGAGACCCAGTACTTC
TRBD2	TRBJ2-1	TRBV7-6	-	CASSLEVGGRAGYNEQFF	TGTGCCAGCAGCTTAGAAGTGGGCGGGAGGGCCGGCTACAATGAGCAGTTCTTC
-	TRBJ1-6	TRBV28	-	CASGGPGYNSPLHF	TGTGCCAGCGGGGGTCCGGGCTATAATTCACCCCTCCACTTT
-	TRBJ2-1	TRBV4-3	-	CASSQVTWWEAPYNEQFF	TGCGCCAGCAGCCAAGTAACATGGTGGGAGGCGCCCTACAATGAGCAGTTCTTC
-	TRBJ2-7	TRBV4-1	-	CASSQVQDYEQYF	TGCGCCAGCAGCCAGGTTCAGGACTACGAGCAGTACTTC
TRBD1	TRBJ2-7	TRBV27	-	CASTWTGGSYEQYF	TGTGCCAGCACTTGGACAGGGGGCTCCTACGAGCAGTACTTC
-	TRBJ2-1	TRBV27	-	CASSPPDYNYNEQFF	TGTGCCAGCAGTCCACCGGACTACAACTACAATGAGCAGTTCTTC
-	TRBJ1-3	TRBV6-9	-	CASSSLTDPWGNTIYF	TGTGCCAGCAGTTCCCTGACCGACCCCTGGGGAAACACCATATATTTT
-	TRBJ2-3	TRBV30	-	CAWSPSTDTQYF	TGTGCCTGGAGTCCAAGCACAGATACGCAGTATTTT
TRBD1	TRBJ2-7	TRBV18	-	CASSPPSTGDGYEQYF	TGTGCCAGCTCACCACCGTCGACAGGGGACGGGTACGAGCAGTACTTC